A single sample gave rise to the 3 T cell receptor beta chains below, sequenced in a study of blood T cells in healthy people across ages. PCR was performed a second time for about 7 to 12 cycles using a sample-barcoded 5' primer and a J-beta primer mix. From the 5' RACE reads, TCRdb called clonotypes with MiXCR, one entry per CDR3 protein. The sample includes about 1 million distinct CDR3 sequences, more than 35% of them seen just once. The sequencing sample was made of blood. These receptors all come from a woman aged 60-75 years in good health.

In DNA, the CDR3 is TGCAGTGCTCCTTTCCGGGACAGGGACGAGCAGTACTTC. It translates to CSAPFRDRDEQYF. V usage is TRBV20-1 and J usage is TRBJ2-5; 9 nucleotides align to TRBD1. The J call is uncertain, as TRBJ2-7 better fits the DNA end. The CDR3 sequence is 13 residues long. Looked up from germline, CDR1 is DFQATT and CDR2 is SNEGSKA (reference sequence).

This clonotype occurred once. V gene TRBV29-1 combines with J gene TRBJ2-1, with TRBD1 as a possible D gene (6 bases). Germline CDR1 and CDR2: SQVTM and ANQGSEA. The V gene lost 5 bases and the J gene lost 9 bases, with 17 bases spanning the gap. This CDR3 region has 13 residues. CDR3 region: CSVKITGHGEQFF. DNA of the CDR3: TGCAGCGTTAAGATCACAGGGCATGGTGAGCAGTTCTTC.

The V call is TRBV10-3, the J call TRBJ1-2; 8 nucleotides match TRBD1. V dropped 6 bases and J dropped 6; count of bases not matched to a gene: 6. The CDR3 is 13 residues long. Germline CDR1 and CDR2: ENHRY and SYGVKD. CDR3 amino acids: CAIRAMTGDGYTF. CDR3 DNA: TGTGCCATCAGAGCCATGACAGGGGATGGCTACACCTTC.